Sequencing of this T cell receptor beta chain was carried out in a study of blood T cell repertoires in COVID-19. Across the study: Collection of acute and convalescent COVID-19 samples took place in the United States, Italy and Spain. T cells, B-cell-depleted T cells, or PBMCs supplied cDNA or gDNA.

Participant reports of clinical history set cohort assignment. Within the 2 weeks before study entry, each person in the exposed group met a COVID-19 case. The protocol was immunoSEQ multiplex PCR, while the TCRdb copy is restricted to in-frame clones and leaves out a portion. The data contain 190,000 or so clones, around nine tenths of them singletons. CDR3 length equals 17 residues. V lost 6 bases, J lost 2 bases, and 22 bases lay in between. Germline lookup yields CDR1 MDHEN and CDR2 SYDVKM. The sample holds one count of this clone. Sequenced: PBMCs or T cells enriched from blood (not recorded which). This rearrangement joins TRBV28 to TRBJ2-5; D ambiguous. This receptor was taken from a woman aged 25 to 39 who had been exposed to COVID-19. The chain's CDR3 is CASSPPPPRTEQETQYF. DNA for the CDR3: TGTGCCAGCAGCCCACCCCCCCCGCGCACAGAACAAGAGACCCAGTACTTC.